What follows are 25 T cell receptor beta chains derived from one specimen sequenced in a study of a mutant IDH1 vaccine in newly diagnosed glioma. Regarding time point: baseline, week 1 (first vaccination visit). Treatment denoted: pre-vaccination baseline after standard-of-care therapy. TCRdb's copy holds only in-frame clones and misses some; the assay was immunoSEQ multiplex PCR. This table holds roughly 35,000 clones, 75% to 90% found once. The sample here was PBMCs, taken from a glioma patient treated with radiotherapy, temozolomide or both. These receptors came from a woman aged 40 to 50 with glioma.

The gene calls are TRBV25-1 and TRBJ1-1; 9 bases map to TRBD1. This CDR3 comprises 15 residues. The junction had 8 bases not matched to a gene; V was cut back by 8 bases and J by 1 base. The germline V gene encodes CDR1 MGHDK and CDR2 SYGVNS. CDR3 in amino acids: CASGETGGWNTEAFF. CDR3 sequence (DNA): TGTGCCAGCGGGGAGACAGGGGGTTGGAACACTGAAGCTTTCTTT.

The rearrangement links TRBV25-1 to TRBJ1-2; D gene ambiguous. V was clipped by 5 bases and J by 0 bases, with 10 bases between them. The CDR3 is made up of 14 amino acids. Germline loops: CDR1 MGHDK, CDR2 SYGVNS. The CDR3 reads CASSSTHTNYGYTF. CDR3 DNA sequence: TGTGCCAGCAGTTCCACCCACACTAACTATGGCTACACCTTC.

Judged by abundance, this clone is medium-sized. The gene calls are TRBV19 and TRBJ1-1; 10 bases fit TRBD1. With V trimmed by 11 bases and J by 7 bases, 4 bases remained unmatched. The germline V gene has CDR1 LNHDA and CDR2 SQIVND (reference sequence). This CDR3 comprises 11 residues. The DNA of the CDR3 is TGTGCCGGCGGGACAGGGGTTGAAGCTTTCTTT. Its translation: CAGGTGVEAFF.

The rearrangement links TRBV5-1 to TRBJ2-1, with TRBD1 matching 7 bases. The V and J ends lost 5 bases and 9 bases, in that order; junction bases with no gene match: 2. The CDR3 has 11 residues. Germline CDR1 and CDR2: SGHRS and YFSETQ. CDR3 region: CASRQGLEQFF. In DNA form, the CDR3 reads TGCGCCAGCAGACAGGGGCTTGAGCAGTTCTTC.

The gene calls are TRBV7-9 and TRBJ2-2; D gene ambiguous. V was cut by 3 bases and J by 7 bases, with 15 bases left in between. Per the germline V gene, CDR1 is SEHNR and CDR2 is FQNEAQ (reference sequence). The CDR3 spans 15 residues. In DNA, the CDR3 is TGTGCCAGCAGCTTCTATAGTTGGCGAAACGGGGAGCTGTTTTTT. It encodes CASSFYSWRNGELFF.

The J gene is TRBJ2-5, the V gene TRBV4-1; TRBD2 matches 14 bases. The CDR3 is 16 residues long. J lost 5 bases, V lost 3 bases, and 5 bases had no gene match. The germline V gene has CDR1 MGHRA and CDR2 YSYEKL. The CDR3 DNA sequence: TGCGCCAGCAGCCAGTTTGGGACTAGCGGGAGTGAGACCCAGTACTTC. It translates to CASSQFGTSGSETQYF.

The genes are TRBV10-1 and TRBJ1-2, with D unresolved. The germline gives CDR1 WNHNN, CDR2 SYGVQD (reference sequence). V lost 2 bases, J lost 8 bases, and 12 bases lay in between. The CDR3 consists of 13 residues. The CDR3 loop reads CASSESGGSGYTF. CDR3 DNA sequence: TGCGCCAGCAGTGAGAGTGGCGGGAGCGGCTACACCTTC.

The chain joins TRBV4-3 to TRBJ2-5; perhaps TRBD2 as D (5 bases). CDR1 and CDR2 (germline): LGHNA, YSLEER. This CDR3 region has 16 residues. V was trimmed by 0 bases and J by 3 bases, leaving 14 bases between them. Written as DNA, the CDR3 is TGCGCCAGCAGCCAAGATTGGAGCGGACTCAAAGAGACCCAGTACTTC. Its translation: CASSQDWSGLKETQYF.

V and J are TRBV25-1 and TRBJ1-1; D is ambiguous. Germline assignment: CDR1 MGHDK and CDR2 SYGVNS. The CDR3 totals 13 residues. Trimming removed 1 base from V and 3 bases from J, with 6 bases in between. The CDR3 loop is CASSESGHTEAFF. The CDR3 nucleotides are TGTGCCAGCAGTGAATCCGGGCACACTGAAGCTTTCTTT.

In this sample, this clone turned up a few times. The V call is TRBV6-5, the J call TRBJ2-6, with D perhaps matching TRBD1 (6 bases). The germline V gene encodes CDR1 MNHEY and CDR2 SVGAGI. V gave up 6 bases and J gave up 2 bases, with 11 bases separating them. The CDR3 extends over 15 amino acids. CDR3 coding DNA: TGTGCCAGCAGGTGGCAGGGGACTGGGGCCAACGTCCTGACTTTC. Translation gives CASRWQGTGANVLTF.

The chain uses TRBV27 and TRBJ2-7; 7 bases fit TRBD2. Per the germline V gene, CDR1 is MNHEY and CDR2 is SMNVEV (reference sequence). The length of the CDR3 is 18 residues. V shed 5 bases and J 3 bases; nucleotides not matched to a gene: 19. The DNA for the CDR3 is TGTGCCAGCAGTCCCCTGGGGGAGGGGCGCGGAAGAGTCTACGAGCAGTACTTC. Amino acid sequence: CASSPLGEGRGRVYEQYF.

The chain has TRBV2 and TRBJ2-5; 11 bases agree with TRBD2. Germline V gene lookup returns CDR1 SNHLY and CDR2 FYNNEI. The ends lost 4 bases at V and 2 bases at J; junction bases unmatched: 12. The CDR3 is 18 residues long. The CDR3 loop is CASSAAGLAGGKQETQYF. DNA of the CDR3: TGTGCCAGCAGTGCGGCTGGCCTAGCGGGAGGCAAACAAGAGACCCAGTACTTC.

The chain combines TRBV6-6 with TRBJ2-2; D remains ambiguous. The CDR3 is made up of 15 amino acids. V was clipped by 5 bases and J by 2 bases, with 12 bases between them. CDR1 MNHNY and CDR2 SVGAGI come from the germline V gene (reference sequence). CDR3 in DNA: TGTGCCAGCAGTCCCACCGGGCAAAACACCGGGGAGCTGTTTTTT. Its protein is CASSPTGQNTGELFF.

The chain uses TRBV28 and TRBJ2-7; 8 positions agree with TRBD1. Germline CDR1 MDHEN, CDR2 SYDVKM. The CDR3 loop spans 14 amino acids. J was trimmed by 0 bases and V by 7 bases; bases with no gene match: 5. CDR3 sequence: CASNDRGPSYEQYF. The DNA for the CDR3 is TGTGCCAGCAATGACAGGGGCCCCTCCTACGAGCAGTACTTC.

The chain carries TRBV14 and TRBJ1-1; D call uncertain. The CDR3 is 14 amino acids. V dropped 4 bases and J dropped 6 bases, with 15 bases sitting between them. The germline CDR1 and CDR2 sequences are SGHDN and FVKESK. The CDR3 reads CASSPRLSGSEAFF. DNA of the CDR3: TGTGCCAGCAGCCCCCGTCTCAGTGGGTCTGAAGCTTTCTTT. Complete variable domain (other parts from reference TRBV14 and TRBJ1-1): EAGVTQFPSHSVIEKGQTVTLRCDPISGHDNLYWYRRVMGKEIKFLLHFVKESKQDESGMPNNRFLAERTGGTYSTLKVQPAELEDSGVYFCASSPRLSGSEAFFGQGTRLTVV.

The CDR3 reads CSVAQGEYEQYF. In DNA, the CDR3 is TGCAGCGTTGCCCAAGGGGAATACGAGCAGTACTTC. The chain employs TRBV29-1 and TRBJ2-7, with D possibly being TRBD1 (5 bases). CDR3 size: 12 residues. The germline CDR1 and CDR2 sequences are SQVTM and ANQGSEA. V was shortened by 4 bases and J by 4 bases, with 11 bases between the two germline ends.

The chain uses TRBV25-1 and TRBJ1-2, with a tentative D call TRBD1 (5 bases). Germline loops: CDR1 MGHDK, CDR2 SYGVNS. Trimming cost V 6 bases and J 9 bases, with 20 bases left between them. The CDR3 contains 14 residues. The CDR3 DNA is TGTGCCAGCAGAGCCCAGGGTATTCCTTATTGCTACACCTTC. Translating gives CASRAQGIPYCYTF.

This chain connects TRBV2 to TRBJ1-4; 8 bases agree with TRBD1. The CDR3 loop spans 15 amino acids. V was pared by 3 bases and J by 8 bases, with 8 bases of the junction left unmatched. Germline CDR1 is SNHLY and CDR2 is FYNNEI. CDR3 nucleotide sequence: TGTGCCAGCAGTGACCTCAGGGGGCCTGGGGAAAAACTGTTTTTT. Protein product: CASSDLRGPGEKLFF.

Notes on this clone: The same CDR3 can be traced to other DNA sequences in this sample. The chain is built from TRBV5-1 and TRBJ1-1, with D tentatively TRBD1 (6 bases). Germline V gives CDR1 SGHRS, CDR2 YFSETQ. The CDR3 totals 14 residues. Trimming took off 4 bases at V and 5 bases at J, with 15 bases between the two ends. The CDR3 loop reads CASSQEQGRTEAFF. DNA of the CDR3: TGCGCCAGCAGCCAAGAACAGGGACGGACTGAAGCTTTCTTT. The entire variable domain, with the rest obtained from reference TRBV5-1 and TRBJ1-1, is as follows: KAGVTQTPRYLIKTRGQQVTLSCSPISGHRSVSWYQQTPGQGLQFLFEYFSETQRNKGNFPGRFSGRQFSNSRSEMNVSTLELGDSALYLCASSQEQGRTEAFFGQGTRLTVV.

This chain uses TRBV2 with TRBJ1-2; maybe TRBD1 (6 bases). Germline CDR1 SNHLY, CDR2 FYNNEI. V dropped 6 bases and J dropped 6 bases, with 17 bases sitting between them. CDR3 length equals 14 residues. The CDR3 sequence: CASRGLRGKDGYTF. The CDR3, as DNA: TGTGCCAGCAGGGGCCTTAGGGGGAAAGATGGCTACACCTTC.

The chain recombines TRBV6-1 with TRBJ2-5, with D perhaps assigned TRBD1 or TRBD2 (5 bases each). The CDR3 is 14 amino acids. Trimming removed 10 bases from V and 4 bases from J, with 19 bases in between. Germline CDR1 and CDR2: MNHNS and SASEGT. The CDR3 spells CAIDAGTSPETQYF. CDR3 coding DNA: TGTGCCATCGACGCCGGGACCAGTCCAGAGACCCAGTACTTC.

The rearrangement uses TRBV10-3 and TRBJ2-7; D call uncertain. This CDR3 is built from 15 residues. Trimming took 4 bases from V and 0 from J, leaving 13 bases between them. Germline V lookup: CDR1 ENHRY, CDR2 SYGVKD. The CDR3 protein is CAISVSPDGSYEQYF. The DNA of the CDR3 is TGTGCCATCAGTGTCAGCCCTGACGGCTCCTACGAGCAGTACTTC.

The J gene is TRBJ2-5, the V gene TRBV4-1; D perhaps matches TRBD1 (5 bases). The CDR3 has 14 residues. Germline CDR1 is MGHRA and CDR2 is YSYEKL. V shed 5 bases and J shed 5 bases, with 15 bases lying between them. This CDR3 is CASSTQQEGETQYF. The CDR3 DNA follows: TGCGCCAGCAGCACTCAACAGGAAGGGGAGACCCAGTACTTC.

The chain recombines TRBV7-9 with TRBJ1-5; no clear D. The V gene's germline CDR1 is SEHNR and CDR2 FQNEAQ (reference sequence). V was trimmed by 1 base and J by 9 bases, leaving 7 bases between them. CDR3 length: 12 amino acids. This CDR3 is CASSLGMRPQHF. The CDR3 region has the DNA TGTGCCAGCAGCTTAGGCATGAGGCCCCAGCATTTT.

As regards this clone: Additional DNA sequences in this sample encode the identical CDR3. This chain joins TRBV6-5 and TRBJ1-2, with unresolved D. Trimming pared 6 bases from V and 8 bases from J, leaving 13 bases between. The CDR3 has 12 residues. Germline CDR1 and CDR2: MNHEY and SVGAGI. DNA for the CDR3: TGTGCCAGCAGCCACGGAGGTGACGGCTACACCTTC. Protein: CASSHGGDGYTF.